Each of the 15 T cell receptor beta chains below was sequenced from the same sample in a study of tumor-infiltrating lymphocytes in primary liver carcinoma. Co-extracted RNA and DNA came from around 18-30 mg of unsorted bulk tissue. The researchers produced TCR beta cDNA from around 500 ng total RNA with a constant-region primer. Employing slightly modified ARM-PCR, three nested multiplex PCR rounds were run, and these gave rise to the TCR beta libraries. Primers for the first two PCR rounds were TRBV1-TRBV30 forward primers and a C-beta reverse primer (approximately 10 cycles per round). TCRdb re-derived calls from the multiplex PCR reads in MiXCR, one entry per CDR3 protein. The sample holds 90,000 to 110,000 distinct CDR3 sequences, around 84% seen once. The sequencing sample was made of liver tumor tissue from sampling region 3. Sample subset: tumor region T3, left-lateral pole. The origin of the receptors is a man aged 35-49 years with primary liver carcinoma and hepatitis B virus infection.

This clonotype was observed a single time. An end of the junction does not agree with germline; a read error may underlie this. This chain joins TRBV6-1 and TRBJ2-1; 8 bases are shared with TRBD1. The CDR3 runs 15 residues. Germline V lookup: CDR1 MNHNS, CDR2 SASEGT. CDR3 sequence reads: CASSETGDMYNEQSF. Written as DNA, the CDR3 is TGTGCCAGCAGTGAGACAGGGGATATGTACAATGAGCAGTCCTTC.

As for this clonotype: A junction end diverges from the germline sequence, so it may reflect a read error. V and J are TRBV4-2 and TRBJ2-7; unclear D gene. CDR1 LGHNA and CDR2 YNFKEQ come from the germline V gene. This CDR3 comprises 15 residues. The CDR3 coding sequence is TGTGCCAACAGCCAAGATCGGGCGGTAAGCTACGGGCTGTACTTC. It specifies CANSQDRAVSYGLYF.

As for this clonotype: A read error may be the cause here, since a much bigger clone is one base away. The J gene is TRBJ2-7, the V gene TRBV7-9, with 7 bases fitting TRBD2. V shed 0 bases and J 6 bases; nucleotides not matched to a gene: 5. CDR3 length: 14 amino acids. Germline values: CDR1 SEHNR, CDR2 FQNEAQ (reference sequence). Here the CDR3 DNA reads TGTGCCAGCAGCTTAGCTGCGGGAGTGCGCGAGCAGTACTTC. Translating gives CASSLAAGVREQYF. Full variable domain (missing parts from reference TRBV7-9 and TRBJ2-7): DTGVSQNPRHKITKRGQNVTFRCDPISEHNRLYWYRQTLGQGPEFLTYFQNEAQLEKSRLLSDRFSAERPKGSFSTLEIQRTEQGDSAMYLCASSLAAGVREQYFGPGTRLTVT.

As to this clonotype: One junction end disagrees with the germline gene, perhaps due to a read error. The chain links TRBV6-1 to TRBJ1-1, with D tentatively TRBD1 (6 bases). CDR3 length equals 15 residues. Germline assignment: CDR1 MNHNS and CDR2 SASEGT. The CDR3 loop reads CASRRDKGMNTEAFF. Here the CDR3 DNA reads TGTGCTAGCAGACGGGACAAGGGAATGAACACTGAAGCTTTCTTT.

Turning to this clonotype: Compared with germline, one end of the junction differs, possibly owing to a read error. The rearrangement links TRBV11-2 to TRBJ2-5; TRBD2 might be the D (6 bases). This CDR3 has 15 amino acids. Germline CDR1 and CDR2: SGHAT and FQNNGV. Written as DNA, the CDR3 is TGTGCCAGCAGTTTAGGGACTGGCGGACAAGAGACCCAGTACTTC. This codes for CASSLGTGGQETQYF.

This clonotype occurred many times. The CDR3 region is CATSDVSSYEQYF. The CDR3 DNA follows: TGTGCCACCAGTGATGTGAGTAGTTACGAGCAGTACTTC. V usage is TRBV24-1 and J usage is TRBJ2-7, with D unclear. The CDR3 length is 13 residues. The germline V gene encodes CDR1 KGHDR and CDR2 SFDVKD. V dropped 3 bases and J dropped 4 bases, with 9 bases sitting between them.

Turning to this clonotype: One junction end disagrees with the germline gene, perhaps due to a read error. The CDR3: CTSSQVGANVLTF. DNA for the CDR3: TGCACCAGCAGCCAAGTCGGGGCCAACGTCCTGACTTTC. The chain uses TRBV4-1 and TRBJ2-6; D is undetermined. Looked up from germline, CDR1 is MGHRA and CDR2 is YSYEKL. The CDR3 is 13 amino acids.

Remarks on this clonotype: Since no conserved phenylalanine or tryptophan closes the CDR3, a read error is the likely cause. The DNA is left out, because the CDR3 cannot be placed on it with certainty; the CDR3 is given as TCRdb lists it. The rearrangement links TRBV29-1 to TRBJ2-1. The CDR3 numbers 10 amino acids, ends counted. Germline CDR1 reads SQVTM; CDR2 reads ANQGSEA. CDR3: CSVKVYEQLL.

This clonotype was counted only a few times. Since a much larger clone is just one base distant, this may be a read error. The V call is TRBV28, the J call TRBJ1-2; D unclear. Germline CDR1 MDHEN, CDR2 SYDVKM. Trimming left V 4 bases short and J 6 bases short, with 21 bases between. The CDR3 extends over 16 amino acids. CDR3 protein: CASSSAADPEPNGYTF. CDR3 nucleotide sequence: TGTGCCAGCAGTTCCGCTGCCGACCCGGAACCCAATGGCTACACCTTC.

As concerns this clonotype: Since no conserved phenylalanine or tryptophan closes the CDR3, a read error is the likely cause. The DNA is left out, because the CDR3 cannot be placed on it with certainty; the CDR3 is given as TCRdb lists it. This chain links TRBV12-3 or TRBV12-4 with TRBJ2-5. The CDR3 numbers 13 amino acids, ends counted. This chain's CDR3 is CASSLSGVETPYI.

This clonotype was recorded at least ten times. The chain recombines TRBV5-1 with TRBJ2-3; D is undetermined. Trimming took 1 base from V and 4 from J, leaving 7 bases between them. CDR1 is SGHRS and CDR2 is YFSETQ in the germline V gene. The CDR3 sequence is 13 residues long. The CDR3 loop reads CASSLSQADTQYF. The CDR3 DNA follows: TGCGCCAGCAGCTTGTCTCAAGCAGATACGCAGTATTTT.

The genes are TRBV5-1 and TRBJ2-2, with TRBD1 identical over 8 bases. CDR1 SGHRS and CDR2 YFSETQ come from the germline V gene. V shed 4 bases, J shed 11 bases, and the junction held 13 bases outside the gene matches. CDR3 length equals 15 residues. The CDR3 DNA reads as TGCGCCAGCAGCAGGACAGGGCCGGGAAGCGGAGAGCTGTTTTTT. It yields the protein CASSRTGPGSGELFF. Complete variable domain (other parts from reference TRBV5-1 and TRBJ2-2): KAGVTQTPRYLIKTRGQQVTLSCSPISGHRSVSWYQQTPGQGLQFLFEYFSETQRNKGNFPGRFSGRQFSNSRSEMNVSTLELGDSALYLCASSRTGPGSGELFFGEGSRLTVL.

This CDR3 reads CSAYQRGDQPQHF. The CDR3 DNA reads as TGCAGTGCTTACCAGAGGGGCGATCAGCCCCAGCATTTT. The rearrangement joins TRBV20-1 to TRBJ1-5, with D possibly being TRBD1 (5 bases). Germline values: CDR1 DFQATT, CDR2 SNEGSKA (reference sequence). The CDR3 has 13 residues. The V end lost 5 bases, the J end lost 5 bases, and 13 bases lay between the germline ends.

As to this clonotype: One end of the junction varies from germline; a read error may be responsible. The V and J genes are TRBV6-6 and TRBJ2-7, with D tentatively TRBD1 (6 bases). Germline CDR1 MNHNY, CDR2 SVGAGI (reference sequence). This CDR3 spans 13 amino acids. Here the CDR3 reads CVSSPNRVGTHYF. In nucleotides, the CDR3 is TGTGTCAGCAGCCCGAACAGGGTTGGGACCCACTACTTC.

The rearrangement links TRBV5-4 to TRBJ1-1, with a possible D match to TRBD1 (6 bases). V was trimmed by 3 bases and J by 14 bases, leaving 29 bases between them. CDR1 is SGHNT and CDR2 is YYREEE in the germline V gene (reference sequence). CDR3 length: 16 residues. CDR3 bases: TGTGCCAGCAGCTCAGGGGAGCGGGGACGGAACACTGAATCATTCTTT. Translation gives CASSSGERGRNTESFF.